The 8 T cell receptor beta chains below come from one sample, sequenced in a study of PD-1 blockade in classical Hodgkin lymphoma. This table comes from immunoSEQ multiplex PCR, and its TCRdb copy is limited to in-frame clones, with some not included. The sample yields approximately 90,000 clones, about 93% seen once. With no exception, relapse followed autologous stem cell transplantation in all patients, and brentuximab vedotin exposure varied. The sequences come from peripheral blood mononuclear cells (PBMCs), collected before the second cycle of nivolumab. These receptors all stem from a human donor with classical Hodgkin lymphoma.

This clone turned up a few times. The chain joins TRBV18 to TRBJ1-3; no definite D call. V dropped 1 base and J dropped 4 bases, with 11 bases sitting between them. The V gene's germline CDR1 is KGHSH and CDR2 LQKENI. The CDR3 is 15 amino acids. CDR3 in DNA: TGTGCCAGCTCACCACTTCCTACCATCGGAAACACCATATATTTT. It codes for CASSPLPTIGNTIYF.

The chain uses TRBV28 and TRBJ2-5, with a tentative D call TRBD2 (7 bases). This CDR3 is 16 amino acids long. The germline CDR1 and CDR2 sequences are MDHEN and SYDVKM. The germline V and J ends were trimmed by 7 bases and 1 base, with 19 bases remaining between them. DNA of the CDR3: TGTGCCAGCACCCTCGGGGGGCGCGGAGCCCAAGAGACCCAGTACTTC. Translating it yields CASTLGGRGAQETQYF.

The V call is TRBV7-2, the J call TRBJ2-1, with D possibly being TRBD2 (5 bases). Germline V lookup: CDR1 SGHTA, CDR2 FQGNSA. The length of the CDR3 is 14 residues. V was shortened by 6 bases and J by 4 bases, with 13 bases between the two germline ends. The CDR3 bases are TGTGCCAGCAGTACGGAGGCCCCTTACAATGAGCAGTTCTTC. Its protein is CASSTEAPYNEQFF.

The chain links TRBV30 to TRBJ2-7; 8 bases align to TRBD2. V shed 1 base and J 4 bases; nucleotides not matched to a gene: 15. This CDR3 comprises 17 residues. Per germline, CDR1 GTSNPN and CDR2 SVGIG (reference sequence). The CDR3 loop reads CAWSAPFSGKFGYEQYF. CDR3 DNA sequence: TGTGCCTGGAGTGCCCCTTTTAGCGGGAAGTTCGGTTACGAGCAGTACTTC.

This rearrangement joins TRBV7-6 to TRBJ2-7; D is undetermined. The CDR3 runs to 14 residues. The germline gives CDR1 SGHVS, CDR2 FNYEAQ. With 0 bases removed from V and 5 bases from J, the gap between germline ends came to 11 bases. CDR3 DNA sequence: TGTGCCAGCAGCTTAGCCTCCGCAACCCACGAGCAGTACTTC. Amino acids: CASSLASATHEQYF.

The genes are TRBV27 and TRBJ1-1; no reliable D call. Trimming pared 6 bases from V and 4 bases from J, leaving 15 bases between. CDR1 and CDR2 from the germline V gene are MNHEY and SMNVEV (reference sequence). This CDR3 is 14 amino acids long. The CDR3 is CASRPSRSGTEAFF. DNA for the CDR3: TGTGCCAGCAGACCGTCCAGGTCGGGCACTGAAGCTTTCTTT.

The chain joins TRBV5-1 to TRBJ2-1; D tentatively fits TRBD1 or TRBD2 (5 bases each). V was clipped by 0 bases and J by 2 bases, with 18 bases between them. There are 18 residues in the CDR3. Per the germline V gene, CDR1 is SGHRS and CDR2 is YFSETQ. The CDR3 protein is CASSLVGRAHDPYNEQFF. CDR3 sequence (DNA): TGCGCCAGCAGCTTGGTGGGACGAGCTCACGACCCCTACAATGAGCAGTTCTTC.

Ten or more counts support this clone. At one end, the junction sequence differs from germline, possibly due to a read error. The gene calls are TRBV5-4 and TRBJ2-7, with a weak D call TRBD2 (5 bases). CDR1 and CDR2 (germline): SGHNT, YYREEE (reference sequence). The CDR3 loop spans 14 amino acids. DNA for the CDR3: TGTGCCAGCCGACGCTGGGGAGAACGCTACCAGCAGTACTTC. Translating it yields CASRRWGERYQQYF.